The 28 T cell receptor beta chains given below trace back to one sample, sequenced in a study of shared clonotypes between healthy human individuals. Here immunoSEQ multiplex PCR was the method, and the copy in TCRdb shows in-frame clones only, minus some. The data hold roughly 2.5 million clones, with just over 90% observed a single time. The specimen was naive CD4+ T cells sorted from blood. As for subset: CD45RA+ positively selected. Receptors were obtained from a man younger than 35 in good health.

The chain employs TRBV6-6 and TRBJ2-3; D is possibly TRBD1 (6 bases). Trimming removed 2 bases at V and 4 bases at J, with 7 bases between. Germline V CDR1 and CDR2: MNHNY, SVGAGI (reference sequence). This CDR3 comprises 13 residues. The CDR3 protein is CASSYRGSDTQYF. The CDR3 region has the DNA TGTGCCAGCAGTTACAGGGGGTCAGATACGCAGTATTTT.

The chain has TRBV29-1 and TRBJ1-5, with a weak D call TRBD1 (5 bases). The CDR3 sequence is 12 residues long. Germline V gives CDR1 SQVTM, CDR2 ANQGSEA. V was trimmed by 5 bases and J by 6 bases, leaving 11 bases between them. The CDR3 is CSVTGRRQPQHF. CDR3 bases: TGCAGCGTTACAGGCCGGCGTCAGCCCCAGCATTTT.

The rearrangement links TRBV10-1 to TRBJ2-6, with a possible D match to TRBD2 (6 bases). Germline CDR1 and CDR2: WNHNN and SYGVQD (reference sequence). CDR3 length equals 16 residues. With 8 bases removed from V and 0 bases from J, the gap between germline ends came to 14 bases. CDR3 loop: CASETSRFSGANVLTF. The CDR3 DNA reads TGCGCCAGCGAAACTAGCCGTTTCTCTGGGGCCAACGTCCTGACTTTC.

DNA of the CDR3: TGTGCCTGGAATGGACATACCAGCAATCAGCCCCAGCATTTT. Translated: CAWNGHTSNQPQHF. The rearrangement joins TRBV30 to TRBJ1-5; possible D gene TRBD1, 5 bases. The V gene's germline CDR1 is GTSNPN and CDR2 SVGIG (reference sequence). Trimming took 4 bases from V and 1 from J, leaving 11 bases between them. The CDR3 length is 14 residues.

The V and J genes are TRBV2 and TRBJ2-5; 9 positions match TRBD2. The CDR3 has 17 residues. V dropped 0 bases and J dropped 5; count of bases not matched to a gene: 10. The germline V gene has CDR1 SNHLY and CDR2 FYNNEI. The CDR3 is CASSEARSGGDRETQYF. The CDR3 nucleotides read TGTGCCAGCAGTGAAGCGCGTAGCGGGGGAGATAGGGAGACCCAGTACTTC.

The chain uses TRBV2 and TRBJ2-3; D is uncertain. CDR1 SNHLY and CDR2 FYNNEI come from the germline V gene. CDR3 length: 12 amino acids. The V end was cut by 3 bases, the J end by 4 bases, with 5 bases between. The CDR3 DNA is TGTGCCAGCAGTGATGAGGCAGATACGCAGTATTTT. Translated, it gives CASSDEADTQYF.

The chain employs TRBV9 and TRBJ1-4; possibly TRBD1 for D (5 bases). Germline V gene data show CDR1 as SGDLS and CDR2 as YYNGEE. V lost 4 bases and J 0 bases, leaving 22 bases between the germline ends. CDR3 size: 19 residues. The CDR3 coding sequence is TGTGCCAGCAGCTCATCCGGGGGGTTATGGGGAGCAACTAATGAAAAACTGTTTTTT. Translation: CASSSSGGLWGATNEKLFF.

The DNA of the CDR3 is TGTGCCAGCAGTTCCCCTGCTGTCGGCAGGAACACTGAAGCTTTCTTT. Encoded protein: CASSSPAVGRNTEAFF. The chain carries TRBV28 and TRBJ1-1; no firm D call. V was clipped by 4 bases and J by 1 base, with 16 bases between them. Germline V gene lookup returns CDR1 MDHEN and CDR2 SYDVKM. The CDR3 is made up of 16 amino acids.

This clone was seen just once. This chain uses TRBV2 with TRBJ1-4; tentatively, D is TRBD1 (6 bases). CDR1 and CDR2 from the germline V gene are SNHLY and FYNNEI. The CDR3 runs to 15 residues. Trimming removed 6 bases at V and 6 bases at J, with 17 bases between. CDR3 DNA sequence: TGTGCCAGCAGCACTACAGGGAGGGGGGATGAAAAACTGTTTTTT. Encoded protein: CASSTTGRGDEKLFF. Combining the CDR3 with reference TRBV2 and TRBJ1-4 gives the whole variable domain EPEVTQTPSHQVTQMGQEVILRCVPISNHLYFYWYRQILGQKVEFLVSFYNNEISEKSEIFDDQFSVERPDGSNFTLKIRSTKLEDSAMYFCASSTTGRGDEKLFFGSGTQLSVL.

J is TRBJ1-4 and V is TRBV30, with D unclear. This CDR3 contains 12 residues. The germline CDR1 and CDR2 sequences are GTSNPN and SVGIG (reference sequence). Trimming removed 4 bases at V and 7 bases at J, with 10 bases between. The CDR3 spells CAWTASSEKLFF. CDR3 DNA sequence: TGTGCCTGGACCGCTTCGAGTGAAAAACTGTTTTTT. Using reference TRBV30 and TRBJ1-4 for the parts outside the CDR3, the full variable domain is SQTIHQWPATLVQPVGSPLSLECTVEGTSNPNLYWYRQAAGRGLQLLFYSVGIGQISSEVPQNLSASRPQDRQFILSSKKLLLSDSGFYLCAWTASSEKLFFGSGTQLSVL.

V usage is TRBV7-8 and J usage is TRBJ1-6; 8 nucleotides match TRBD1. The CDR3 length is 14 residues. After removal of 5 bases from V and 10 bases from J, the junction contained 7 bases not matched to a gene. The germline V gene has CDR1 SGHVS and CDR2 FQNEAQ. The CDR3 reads CASSQNRGDSPLHF. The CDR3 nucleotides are TGTGCCAGCAGCCAAAACAGGGGGGACTCACCCCTCCACTTT.

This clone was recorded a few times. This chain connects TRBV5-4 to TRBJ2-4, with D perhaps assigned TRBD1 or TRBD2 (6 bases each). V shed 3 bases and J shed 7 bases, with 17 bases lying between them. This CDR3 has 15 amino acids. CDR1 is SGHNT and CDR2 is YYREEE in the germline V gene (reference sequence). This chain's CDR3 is CASSSAQGGGNIQYF. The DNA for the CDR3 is TGTGCCAGCAGCTCGGCACAGGGAGGCGGGAACATTCAGTACTTC. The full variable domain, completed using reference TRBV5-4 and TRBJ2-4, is ETGVTQSPTHLIKTRGQQVTLRCSSQSGHNTVSWYQQALGQGPQFIFQYYREEENGRGNFPPRFSGLQFPNYSSELNVNALELDDSALYLCASSSAQGGGNIQYFGAGTRLSVL.

In nucleotides, the CDR3 is TGCGCCAGCAGTCAATCGACTTTGGATGGAAACACCATATATTTT. Protein product: CASSQSTLDGNTIYF. The chain carries TRBV23-1 and TRBJ1-3; no reliable D call. TRBV23-1 is identified as an open reading frame with a role that is uncertain. The CDR3 runs to 15 residues. Trimming took 0 bases from V and 3 from J, leaving 9 bases between them.

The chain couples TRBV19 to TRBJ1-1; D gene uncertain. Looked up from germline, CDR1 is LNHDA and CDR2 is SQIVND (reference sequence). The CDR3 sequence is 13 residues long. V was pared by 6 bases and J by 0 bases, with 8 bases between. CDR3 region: CASRYFMNTEAFF. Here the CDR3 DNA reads TGTGCCAGTAGATATTTCATGAACACTGAAGCTTTCTTT.

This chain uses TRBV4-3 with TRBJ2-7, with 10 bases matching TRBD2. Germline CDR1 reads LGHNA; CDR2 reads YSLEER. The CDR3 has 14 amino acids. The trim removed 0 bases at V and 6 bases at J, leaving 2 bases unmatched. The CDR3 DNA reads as TGCGCCAGCAGCCAAGAACTAGCGGGATCCGAGCAGTACTTC. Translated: CASSQELAGSEQYF.

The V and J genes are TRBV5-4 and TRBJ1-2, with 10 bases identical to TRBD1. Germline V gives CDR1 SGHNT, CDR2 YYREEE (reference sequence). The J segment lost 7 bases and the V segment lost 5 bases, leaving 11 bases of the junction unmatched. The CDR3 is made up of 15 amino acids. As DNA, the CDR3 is TGTGCCAGCAGTTCACCGACAGGGGGCTCCCTTGGCTACACCTTC. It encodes CASSSPTGGSLGYTF. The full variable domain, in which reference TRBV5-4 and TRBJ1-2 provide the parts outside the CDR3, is ETGVTQSPTHLIKTRGQQVTLRCSSQSGHNTVSWYQQALGQGPQFIFQYYREEENGRGNFPPRFSGLQFPNYSSELNVNALELDDSALYLCASSSPTGGSLGYTFGSGTRLTVV.

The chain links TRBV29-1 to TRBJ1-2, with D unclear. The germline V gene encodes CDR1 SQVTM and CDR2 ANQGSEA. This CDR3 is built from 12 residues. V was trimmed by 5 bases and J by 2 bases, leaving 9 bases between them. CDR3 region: CSVLMVNYGYTF. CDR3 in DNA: TGCAGCGTTTTAATGGTAAACTATGGCTACACCTTC.

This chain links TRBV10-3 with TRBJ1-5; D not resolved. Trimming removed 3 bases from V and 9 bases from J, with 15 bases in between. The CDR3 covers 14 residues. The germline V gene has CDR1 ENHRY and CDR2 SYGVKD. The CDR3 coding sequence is TGTGCCATCAGTGATCAACAGCGGGAGTCGCCCCAGCATTTT. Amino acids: CAISDQQRESPQHF.

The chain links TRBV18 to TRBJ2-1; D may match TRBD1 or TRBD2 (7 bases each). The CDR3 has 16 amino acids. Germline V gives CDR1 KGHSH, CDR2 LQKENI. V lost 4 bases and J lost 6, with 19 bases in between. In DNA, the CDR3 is TGTGCCAGCTCACGGGGAGGGACAGTCCCCACCAATGAGCAGTTCTTC. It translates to CASSRGGTVPTNEQFF.

DNA for the CDR3: TGCGCCAGCAGGGGACTAGCGGGGGGCAAAAGCTCCTACAATGAGCAGTTCTTC. Its translation: CASRGLAGGKSSYNEQFF. The genes are TRBV4-1 and TRBJ2-1; 15 nucleotides line up with TRBD2. CDR1 is MGHRA, CDR2 YSYEKL, per germline. J was trimmed by 0 bases and V by 6 bases; bases with no gene match: 6. This CDR3 has 18 amino acids.

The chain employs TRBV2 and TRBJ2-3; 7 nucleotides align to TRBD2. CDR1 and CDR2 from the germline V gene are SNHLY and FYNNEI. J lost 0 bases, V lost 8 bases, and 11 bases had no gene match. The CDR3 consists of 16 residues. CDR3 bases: TGTGCCAGCGCGGGGGAGTGGGACCTTAGCACAGATACGCAGTATTTT. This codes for CASAGEWDLSTDTQYF.

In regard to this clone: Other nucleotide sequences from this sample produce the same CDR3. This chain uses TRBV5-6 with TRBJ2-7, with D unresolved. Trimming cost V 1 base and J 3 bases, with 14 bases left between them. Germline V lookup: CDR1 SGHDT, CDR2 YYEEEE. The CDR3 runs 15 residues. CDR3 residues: CASSLSRSPSYEQYF. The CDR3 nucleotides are TGTGCCAGCAGCTTGAGCAGGTCCCCGAGCTACGAGCAGTACTTC.

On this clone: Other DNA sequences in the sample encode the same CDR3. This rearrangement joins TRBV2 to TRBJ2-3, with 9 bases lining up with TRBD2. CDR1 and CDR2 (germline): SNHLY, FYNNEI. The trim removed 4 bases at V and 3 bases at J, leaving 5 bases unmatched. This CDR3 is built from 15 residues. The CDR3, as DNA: TGTGCCAGCAGTGGAAGAGCGGGAGGAACAGATACGCAGTATTTT. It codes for CASSGRAGGTDTQYF.

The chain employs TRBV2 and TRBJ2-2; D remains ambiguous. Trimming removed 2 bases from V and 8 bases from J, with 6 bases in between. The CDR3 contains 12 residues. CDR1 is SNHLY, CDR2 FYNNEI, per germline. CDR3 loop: CASSETSGELFF. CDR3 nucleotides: TGTGCCAGCAGTGAAACGTCGGGGGAGCTGTTTTTT.

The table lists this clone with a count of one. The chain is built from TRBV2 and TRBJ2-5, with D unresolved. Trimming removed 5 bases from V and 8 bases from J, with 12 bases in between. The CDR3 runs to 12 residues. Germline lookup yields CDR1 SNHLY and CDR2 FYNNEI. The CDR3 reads CASSSDGGTQYF. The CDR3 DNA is TGTGCCAGCAGTTCCGATGGTGGTACCCAGTACTTC. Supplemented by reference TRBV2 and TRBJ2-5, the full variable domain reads EPEVTQTPSHQVTQMGQEVILRCVPISNHLYFYWYRQILGQKVEFLVSFYNNEISEKSEIFDDQFSVERPDGSNFTLKIRSTKLEDSAMYFCASSSDGGTQYFGPGTRLLVL.

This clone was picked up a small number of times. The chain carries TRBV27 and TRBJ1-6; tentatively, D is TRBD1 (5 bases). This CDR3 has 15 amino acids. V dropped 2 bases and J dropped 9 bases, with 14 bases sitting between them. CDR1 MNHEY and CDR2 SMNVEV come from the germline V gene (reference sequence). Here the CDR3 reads CASSLEAGKSSPLHF. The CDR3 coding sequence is TGTGCCAGCAGTTTAGAGGCAGGGAAGAGTTCACCCCTCCACTTT.

CDR3 loop: CASSPSGLEYNEQFF. The CDR3 nucleotides are TGTGCCAGCAGCCCATCGGGACTAGAATACAATGAGCAGTTCTTC. This rearrangement joins TRBV7-2 to TRBJ2-1; 8 nucleotides line up with TRBD2. Germline V gives CDR1 SGHTA, CDR2 FQGNSA. Unmatched junction bases numbered 7, after V lost 5 bases and J lost 4 bases. The CDR3 runs 15 residues.

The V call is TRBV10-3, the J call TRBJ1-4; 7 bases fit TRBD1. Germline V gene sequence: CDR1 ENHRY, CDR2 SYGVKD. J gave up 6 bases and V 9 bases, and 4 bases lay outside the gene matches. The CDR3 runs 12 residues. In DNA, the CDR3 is TGTGCCATAAGGGGGCTTGATGAAAAACTGTTTTTT. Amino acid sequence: CAIRGLDEKLFF.